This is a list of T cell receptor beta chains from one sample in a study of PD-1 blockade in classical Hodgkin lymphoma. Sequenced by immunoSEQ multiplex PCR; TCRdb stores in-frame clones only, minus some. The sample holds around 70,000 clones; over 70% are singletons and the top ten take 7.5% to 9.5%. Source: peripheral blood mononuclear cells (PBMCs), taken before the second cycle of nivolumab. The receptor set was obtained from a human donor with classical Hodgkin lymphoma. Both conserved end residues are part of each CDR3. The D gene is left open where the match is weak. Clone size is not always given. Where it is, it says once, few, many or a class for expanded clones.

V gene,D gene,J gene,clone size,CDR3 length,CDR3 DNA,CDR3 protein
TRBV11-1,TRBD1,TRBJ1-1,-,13,TGTGCCAGCAGCCTAACAAAGGGGGCAGGAGCTTTCTTT,CASSLTKGAGAFF
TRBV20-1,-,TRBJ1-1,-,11,TGCAGTGCTAGAGACAGGACTGAAGCTTTCTTT,CSARDRTEAFF
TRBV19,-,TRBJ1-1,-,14,TGTGCCAGTAGTTCCCCAAATCGGGACACTGAAGCTTTCTTT,CASSSPNRDTEAFF
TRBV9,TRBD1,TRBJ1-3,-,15,TGTGCCAGCAGCGGCCCCCGACAGGGGGTAAACACCATATATTTT,CASSGPRQGVNTIYF
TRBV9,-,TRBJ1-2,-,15,TGTGCCAGCAGCGTAGATGGGGAGAAGGGCTATGGCTACACCTTC,CASSVDGEKGYGYTF
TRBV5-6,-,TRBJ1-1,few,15,TGTGCCAGCAGCTTCTCAGGGTTGGGGGACACTGAAGCTTTCTTT,CASSFSGLGDTEAFF
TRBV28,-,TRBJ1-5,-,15,TGTGCCAGCAGTTTACCCCGGGGACGGGGTCAGCCCCAGCATTTT,CASSLPRGRGQPQHF
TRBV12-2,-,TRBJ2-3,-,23,TGTGCAAGTCGCTTAGAAAGGGGTAAGGGACTAGCGGACTCACTGGATTCCACAGATACGCAGTATTTT,CASRLERGKGLADSLDSTDTQYF
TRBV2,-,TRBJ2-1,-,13,TGTGCCAGCAGTGCGGGACCCACGGCTGAGCAGTTCTTC,CASSAGPTAEQFF
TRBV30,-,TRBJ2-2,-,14,TGTGCCTGGAAGGGGAGCCCGAACACCGGGGAGCTGTTTTTT,CAWKGSPNTGELFF
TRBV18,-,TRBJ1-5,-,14,TGTGCCAGCTCGCCCGGAGGGGACGGGAAGCCCCAGCATTTT,CASSPGGDGKPQHF
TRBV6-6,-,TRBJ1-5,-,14,TGTGCCAGCCGACACGAAGTGTTCAATCAGCCCCAGCATTTT,CASRHEVFNQPQHF
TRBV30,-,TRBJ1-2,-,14,TGTGCCTGGAGTGTCCATCCTAGGGGTGATGGCTACACCTTC,CAWSVHPRGDGYTF
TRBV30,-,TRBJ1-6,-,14,TGTGCCTGGCATGGCTGGCAGAATAATTCACCCCTCCACTTT,CAWHGWQNNSPLHF
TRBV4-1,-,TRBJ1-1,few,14,TGCGCCAGCAGCCAAGGGCAGGTACACACTGAAGCTTTCTTT,CASSQGQVHTEAFF
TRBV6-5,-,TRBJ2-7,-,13,TGTGCCAGCAACGACCGGACTGGTTCAAAGCAGTACTTC,CASNDRTGSKQYF
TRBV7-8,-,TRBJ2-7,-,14,TGTGCCAGCAGCTCCCTGATGACCGCCGGCGAGCAGTACTTC,CASSSLMTAGEQYF
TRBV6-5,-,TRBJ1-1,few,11,TGTGCCAGCAGCCTCTCCACTGAAGCTTTCTTT,CASSLSTEAFF
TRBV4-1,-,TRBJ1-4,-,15,TGCGCCAGCAGCCACGGCGGGACACGAGATGAAAAACTGTTTTTT,CASSHGGTRDEKLFF
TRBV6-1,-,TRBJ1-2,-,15,TGTGCCAGCAGTGAAGCCCACAGCCCTAACTATGGCTACACCTTC,CASSEAHSPNYGYTF
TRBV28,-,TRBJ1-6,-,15,TGTGCCAGCAGTTTAATCGAAGGGTCCAATTCACCCCTCCACTTT,CASSLIEGSNSPLHF
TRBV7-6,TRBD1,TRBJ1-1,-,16,TGTGCCAGCAGCTCCCGGACAGGGAAGTCGAACACTGAAGCTTTCTTT,CASSSRTGKSNTEAFF
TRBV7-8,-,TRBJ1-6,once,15,TGTGCCAGCAGCTTAGAAGATGGACAGTGGAAACCCCTCCACTTT,CASSLEDGQWKPLHF
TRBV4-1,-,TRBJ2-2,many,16,TGCGCCAGCAGCCAAGATGCCGGGGGCGCGACCGGGGAGCTGTTTTTT,CASSQDAGGATGELFF
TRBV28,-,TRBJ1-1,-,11,TGTGCCATCGGGGGGGCCACTGAAGCTTTCTTT,CAIGGATEAFF
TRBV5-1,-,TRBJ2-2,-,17,TGCGCCAGCAGCCCCCTTTTGGAGACACTGAACACCGGGGAGCTGTTTTTT,CASSPLLETLNTGELFF
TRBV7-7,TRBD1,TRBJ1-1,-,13,TGTGCCAGCAGCCCGACAGGGTTCACTGAAGCTTTCTTT,CASSPTGFTEAFF
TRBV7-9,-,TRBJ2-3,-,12,TGTGCCAGCGGGGAGGTCACAGATACGCAGTATTTT,CASGEVTDTQYF
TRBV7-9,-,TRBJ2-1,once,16,TGTGCCAGCAGCCTAGACCCAGGGGGGGTGAACAATGAGCAGTTCTTC,CASSLDPGGVNNEQFF
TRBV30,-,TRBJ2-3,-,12,TGTGCCTGGAGTGTGACCGGAGATACGCAGTATTTT,CAWSVTGDTQYF
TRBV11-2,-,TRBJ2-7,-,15,TGTGCCAGCAGCTTAGAAGTGGGAATCGGGTACGAGCAGTACTTC,CASSLEVGIGYEQYF
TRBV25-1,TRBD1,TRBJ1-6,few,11,TGTGCCAGCAGTAACGGACAGGCCCTCCACTTT,CASSNGQALHF
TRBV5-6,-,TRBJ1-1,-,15,TGTGCCAGCAGCCAAGCGTCACAGATGAGCACTGAAGCTTTCTTT,CASSQASQMSTEAFF
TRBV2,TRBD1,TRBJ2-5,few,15,TGTGCCAGCAGTGGGGACAGGGGGTCCCAAGAGACCCAGTACTTC,CASSGDRGSQETQYF
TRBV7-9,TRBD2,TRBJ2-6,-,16,TGTGCCAGCAGCCAACCGGGGGGATCTGGGGCCAACGTCCTGACTTTC,CASSQPGGSGANVLTF
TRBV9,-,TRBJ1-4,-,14,TGTGCCAGCAGCGCCGGGACCCCAGAGGAAAAACTGTTTTTT,CASSAGTPEEKLFF
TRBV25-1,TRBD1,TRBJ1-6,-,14,TGTGCCAGCGAAAAGGGGGCTAGTAATTCACCCCTCCACTTT,CASEKGASNSPLHF
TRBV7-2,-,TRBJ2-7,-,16,TGTGCCAGCAGCTTAGGCTCAGGGAAGGGCCTCTACGAGCAGTACTTC,CASSLGSGKGLYEQYF
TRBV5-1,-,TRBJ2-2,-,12,TGCGCCAGCAGCTTGGAACTCGGAGAGCTGTTTTTT,CASSLELGELFF
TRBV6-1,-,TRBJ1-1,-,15,TGTGCCAGCAGTGAAGCAAGGCAGATCGGCACTGAAGCTTTCTTT,CASSEARQIGTEAFF
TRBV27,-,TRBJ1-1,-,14,TGTGCCAGCAGTTCCAGGGGAATGGTGACTGAAGCTTTCTTT,CASSSRGMVTEAFF
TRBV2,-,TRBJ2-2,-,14,TGTGCCAGCAAGTCGGGGGCGGTAACCGGGGAGCTGTTTTTT,CASKSGAVTGELFF
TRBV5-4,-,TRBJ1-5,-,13,TGTGCCAGCAGCCTCACTCGGGACGGAGCCCAGCATTTT,CASSLTRDGAQHF
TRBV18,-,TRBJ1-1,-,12,TGTGCCAGCTCACCACCGAATGGCGAAGCTTTCTTT,CASSPPNGEAFF
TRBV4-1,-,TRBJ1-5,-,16,TGCGCCAGCAGCCAAGGGGTTCAGGGAACAGGACAGCCCCAGCATTTT,CASSQGVQGTGQPQHF
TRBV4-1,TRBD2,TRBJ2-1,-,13,TGCGCCAGCGCGGGAGAGGGTTACAATGAGCAGTTCTTC,CASAGEGYNEQFF
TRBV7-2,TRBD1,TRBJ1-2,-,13,TGTGCCAGCACCGAGACAGGGGCGTATGGCTACACCTTC,CASTETGAYGYTF
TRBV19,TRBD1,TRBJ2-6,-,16,TGTGCCAGTAGTATAGATAGGGGGCTGGGGGCCAACGTCCTGACTTTC,CASSIDRGLGANVLTF
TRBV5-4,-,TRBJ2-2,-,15,TGTGCCAGCAGTAGAGAGGGAGTGGTAGAAGGGGAGCTGTTTTTT,CASSREGVVEGELFF
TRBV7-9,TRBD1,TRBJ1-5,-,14,TGTGCCAGCAGCTTAGGGTTGAGGGGGACAGCCCAGCATTTT,CASSLGLRGTAQHF
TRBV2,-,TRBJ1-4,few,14,TGTGCCAGCAGGATCAGGGAGGTTAAGGAAAAACTGTTTTTT,CASRIREVKEKLFF